This T cell receptor (beta chain) stems from a study of cytomegalovirus exposure and HLA in healthy donors. Primers for the PCR totalled 60 Vbeta and 13 Jbeta. Sequencing used immunoSEQ multiplex PCR; TCRdb keeps in-frame clones, though not all of them. The table records 100,000 to 150,000 clones, over 80% of them present only once. Turning to this clone: Its antigen is not known.

Study results and limitations: TCR beta sequences numbering under 20,000 were associated with HLA alleles at 0.05 false discovery rate in a later analysis. A missense variant in DCLRE1C was later tied to TCR beta V- and J-gene trimming.

Trimming pared 3 bases from V and 1 base from J, leaving 15 bases between. CDR3 size: 16 residues. Germline CDR1 MNHEY, CDR2 SMNVEV (reference sequence). The sequence was collected from a man between 18 and 29 years old in good health and CMV-seropositive. The chain joins TRBV27 to TRBJ1-2; tentative D call: TRBD1 (6 bases). Sequenced material: PBMCs. DNA of the CDR3: TGTGCCAGCAGTTTCGGCACAGGGTCTCTTAACTATGGCTACACCTTC. Its translation: CASSFGTGSLNYGYTF.